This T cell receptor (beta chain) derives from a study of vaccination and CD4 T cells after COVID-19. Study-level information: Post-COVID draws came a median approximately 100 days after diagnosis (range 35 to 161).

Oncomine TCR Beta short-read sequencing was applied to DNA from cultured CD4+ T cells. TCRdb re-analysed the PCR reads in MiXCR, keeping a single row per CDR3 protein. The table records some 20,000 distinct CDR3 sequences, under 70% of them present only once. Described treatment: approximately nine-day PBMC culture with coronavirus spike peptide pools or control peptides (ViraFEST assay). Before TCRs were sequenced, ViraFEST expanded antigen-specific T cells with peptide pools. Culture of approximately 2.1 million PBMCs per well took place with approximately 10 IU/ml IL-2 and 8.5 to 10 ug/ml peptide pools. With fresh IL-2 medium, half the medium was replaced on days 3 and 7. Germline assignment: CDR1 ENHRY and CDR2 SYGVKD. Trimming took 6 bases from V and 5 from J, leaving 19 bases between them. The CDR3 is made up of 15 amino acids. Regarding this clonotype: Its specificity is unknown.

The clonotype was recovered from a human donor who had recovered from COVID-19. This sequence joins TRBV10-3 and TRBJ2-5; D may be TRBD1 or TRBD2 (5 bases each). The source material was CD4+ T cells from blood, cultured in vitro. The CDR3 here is CAIRGVTQSGETQYF. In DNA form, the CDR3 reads TGTGCCATCAGGGGGGTAACCCAATCCGGCGAGACCCAGTACTTC.